This TCR beta chain was identified in a study of cytomegalovirus exposure and HLA in healthy donors. At the level of the study: An analysis done earlier identified roughly 120 million unique TCR beta sequences from 190 million or so T cells. Notes on the study in general: More clonal expansion characterized HLA-associated TCR beta chains than equally common others in a later analysis. Highly shared variants forming one cluster were likely a sequencing artifact. An analysis was carried out later, and it reportedly showed fewer N-insertions in an Asian-associated ancestry cluster than the roughly 670-donor mean.

The PCR ran on 60 Vbeta and 13 Jbeta primers. Profiling relied on immunoSEQ multiplex PCR, and the TCRdb table lists in-frame clones only, not all of them. The table records over 200,000 clones, about four fifths of them present only once. This clone turned up a few times. Its antigen is as yet unknown. V lost 2 bases and J lost 5, with 5 bases in between. The V gene's germline CDR1 is SGHDT and CDR2 YYEEEE. There are 12 residues in the CDR3. The specimen sequenced was PBMCs. This chain links TRBV5-6 with TRBJ1-3, with no clear D. The source is a man in his forties or fifties in good health and CMV-seropositive. CDR3 in amino acids: CASSLIRNTIYF. CDR3 nucleotide sequence: TGTGCCAGCAGCTTAATCAGAAACACCATATATTTT.